Sequencing of this T cell receptor beta chain was carried out in a study of blood T cell repertoires in COVID-19. On the study more broadly: From the United States, Italy and Spain came samples of acute and convalescent COVID-19.

In the original processing: Researchers report that nucleated cell counts were estimated from reference gene primer amplification. Method: immunoSEQ multiplex PCR; TCRdb's copy keeps in-frame clones and lacks some. The V and J calls and clone size come from that table; D and trimming were worked out from the DNA. The table has 200,000 or so clones, roughly nine tenths seen once. The clonotype comes from a woman in her 30s who had recovered from COVID-19. The source material was PBMCs or T cells enriched from blood (not recorded which).

Written as DNA, the CDR3 is TGTGCCAGCAGCCCGACAGGGCAATCTGAAGCTTTCTTT. It specifies CASSPTGQSEAFF. The chain recombines TRBV6-5 with TRBJ1-1, with TRBD1 matching over 7 bases. The trim removed 6 bases at V and 6 bases at J, leaving 7 bases unmatched. CDR3 length equals 13 residues. CDR1 is MNHEY, CDR2 SVGAGI, per germline.